The 20 T cell receptor beta chains listed next were all sequenced from one sample in a study of cytomegalovirus exposure and HLA in healthy donors. The data were produced by immunoSEQ multiplex PCR, yet TCRdb's version contains in-frame clones alone and is incomplete. Of some 190,000 clones in the sample, around nine tenths were seen once. Sequenced material: PBMCs. The receptor source for this set is a man aged 25 to 45 in good health and CMV-seropositive.

The chain uses TRBV7-3 and TRBJ1-2; D is perhaps TRBD1 (5 bases). Germline V gene data show CDR1 as SGHTA and CDR2 as FQGTGA. The CDR3 covers 15 residues. V gave up 6 bases and J gave up 7 bases, with 21 bases separating them. The CDR3 protein is CASSRQQGGGSGYTF. Written as DNA, the CDR3 is TGTGCCAGCAGTCGTCAGCAGGGTGGCGGATCTGGCTACACCTTC.

This chain links TRBV28 with TRBJ1-3; tentative D call: TRBD1 (5 bases). This CDR3 comprises 17 residues. Germline V lookup: CDR1 MDHEN, CDR2 SYDVKM. V was trimmed by 8 bases and J by 0 bases, leaving 20 bases between them. CDR3 coding DNA: TGTGCCAGCCTCCAGGGACCGAAAGGCCGCTCTGGAAACACCATATATTTT. Translating it yields CASLQGPKGRSGNTIYF.

Turning to this clone: The same CDR3 also results from other DNA sequences found in this sample. The genes are TRBV5-1 and TRBJ2-5, with 9 bases fitting TRBD2. Germline CDR1 reads SGHRS; CDR2 reads YFSETQ. The junction had 2 bases not matched to a gene; V was cut back by 2 bases and J by 0 bases. CDR3 size: 15 residues. CDR3: CASSLTSGYQETQYF. CDR3 sequence (DNA): TGCGCCAGCAGCTTAACTAGCGGGTACCAAGAGACCCAGTACTTC.

J is TRBJ2-7 and V is TRBV19; TRBD1 matches at 10 bases. This CDR3 contains 15 residues. Germline CDR1 LNHDA, CDR2 SQIVND (reference sequence). V was clipped by 0 bases and J by 3 bases; unmatched bases: 2. CDR3 nucleotides: TGTGCCAGTAGTATAGATGGGACAGGGGACTACGAGCAGTACTTC. Translating it yields CASSIDGTGDYEQYF. The complete variable domain, with remaining parts taken from reference TRBV19 and TRBJ2-7, reads DGGITQSPKYLFRKEGQNVTLSCEQNLNHDAMYWYRQDPGQGLRLIYYSQIVNDFQKGDIAEGYSVSREKKESFPLTVTSAQKNPTAFYLCASSIDGTGDYEQYFGPGTRLTVT.

The rearrangement uses TRBV7-9 and TRBJ2-7, with D perhaps given as TRBD1 or TRBD2 (5 bases each). V dropped 6 bases and J dropped 5 bases, with 17 bases sitting between them. CDR1 is SEHNR and CDR2 is FQNEAQ in the germline V gene (reference sequence). This CDR3 is 14 amino acids long. In nucleotides, the CDR3 is TGTGCCAGCAGACAGAGGGGATTCGAGGACGAGCAGTACTTC. Translated: CASRQRGFEDEQYF.

Here the CDR3 DNA reads TGTGCCAGCAGTTACGATCGACTAGCGGGGAAGCAGTTCTTC. Protein product: CASSYDRLAGKQFF. This rearrangement joins TRBV6-6 to TRBJ2-1; 11 bases are shared with TRBD2. In germline, CDR1 is MNHNY, CDR2 SVGAGI (reference sequence). V dropped 2 bases and J dropped 11; count of bases not matched to a gene: 5. This CDR3 is built from 14 residues.

The chain uses TRBV5-4 and TRBJ2-2; no reliable D call. The CDR3 has 16 amino acids. The V and J ends lost 3 bases and 1 base respectively, with 13 bases between them. Germline values: CDR1 SGHNT, CDR2 YYREEE (reference sequence). CDR3 amino acids: CASSSTKNGNTGELFF. The CDR3 bases are TGTGCCAGCAGCTCCACTAAAAACGGGAACACCGGGGAGCTGTTTTTT.

This sequence joins TRBV28 and TRBJ2-2; 7 bases map to TRBD2. This CDR3 has 15 residues. The V gene's germline CDR1 is MDHEN and CDR2 SYDVKM. The trim removed 2 bases at V and 7 bases at J, leaving 7 bases unmatched. The CDR3 DNA sequence: TGTGCCAGCAGTTTAGGAGGCACGGGGGGCGGGGAGCTGTTTTTT. Translating it yields CASSLGGTGGGELFF.

This clone has a handful of counts. V and J are TRBV13 and TRBJ2-5; D is perhaps TRBD1 (6 bases). CDR1 and CDR2 from the germline V gene are PRHDT and FYEKMQ (reference sequence). This CDR3 has 15 residues. V lost 5 bases to trimming and J lost 0 bases, with 13 bases between them. The CDR3 bases are TGTGCCAGCAGCCCCGCAGGGACACACCAAGAGACCCAGTACTTC. This encodes CASSPAGTHQETQYF.

The chain links TRBV5-1 to TRBJ2-3; the match to TRBD2 covers 7 bases. Trimming took 0 bases from V and 2 from J; bases not matched to a gene: 6. The V gene's germline CDR1 is SGHRS and CDR2 YFSETQ. The CDR3 spans 16 residues. For the CDR3, the DNA is TGCGCCAGCAGCTTGGTACCTAGCGGAGCCACAGATACGCAGTATTTT. This codes for CASSLVPSGATDTQYF.

This chain connects TRBV30 to TRBJ2-5; D is perhaps TRBD2 (7 bases). Germline CDR1 reads GTSNPN; CDR2 reads SVGIG (reference sequence). Trimming took off 4 bases at V and 1 base at J, with 13 bases between the two ends. The CDR3 is 14 amino acids. CDR3 loop: CAWNRGGRQETQYF. In DNA form, the CDR3 reads TGTGCCTGGAATAGGGGGGGTCGCCAAGAGACCCAGTACTTC.

This chain uses TRBV4-1 with TRBJ2-2; 8 bases match TRBD2. The CDR3 consists of 15 residues. Germline-derived CDR1 and CDR2 are MGHRA and YSYEKL. V trimming: 0 bases; J trimming: 6 bases; junction bases outside the gene matches: 3. DNA of the CDR3: TGCGCCAGCAGCCAAGATACGGGGGGGCCCGGGGAGCTGTTTTTT. Its protein is CASSQDTGGPGELFF.

Comments on this clone: A much larger clone differs from this one at a single base, so this may be a read error. J is TRBJ1-6 and V is TRBV30; D remains unclear. Germline V gene lookup returns CDR1 GTSNPN and CDR2 SVGIG (reference sequence). The CDR3 loop spans 14 amino acids. The CDR3 loop reads CAWSGGQDNSLLHF. As DNA, the CDR3 is TGTGCCTGGAGTGGTGGGCAGGATAATTCACTCCTCCACTTT.

Only a few counts were recorded for this clone. This chain connects TRBV11-2 to TRBJ1-2; TRBD1 aligns across 11 bases. V lost 6 bases, J lost 4 bases, and 4 bases stayed unmatched. This CDR3 is 14 amino acids long. CDR1 SGHAT and CDR2 FQNNGV come from the germline V gene. This CDR3 reads CASSPGTGGYGYTF. The CDR3 region has the DNA TGTGCCAGCAGTCCAGGGACAGGGGGCTATGGCTACACCTTC.

In its sample, this clone was seen a few times. This chain links TRBV4-1 with TRBJ1-5, with 7 bases fitting TRBD1. The V gene end was trimmed by 4 bases and the J gene end by 5 bases; junction bases not matched to a gene: 5. The length of the CDR3 is 14 residues. Germline CDR1 reads MGHRA; CDR2 reads YSYEKL. The CDR3 protein is CASSLRDSDQPQHF. CDR3 nucleotides: TGCGCCAGCAGCCTCCGGGACAGCGATCAGCCCCAGCATTTT.

The chain combines TRBV5-1 with TRBJ1-6; 8 bases align to TRBD1. Germline V CDR1 and CDR2: SGHRS, YFSETQ. The J segment lost 6 bases and the V segment lost 5 bases, leaving 4 bases of the junction unmatched. The CDR3 runs to 14 residues. CDR3 in DNA: TGCGCCAGCAGATTAGACAGGGGTAATTCACCCCTCCACTTT. Its protein is CASRLDRGNSPLHF.

This chain uses TRBV9 with TRBJ2-7; TRBD1 aligns across 8 bases. The CDR3 runs 15 residues. The germline CDR1 and CDR2 sequences are SGDLS and YYNGEE. Germline trimming cut 4 bases from V and 6 bases from J; bases unmatched to any gene: 12. The DNA of the CDR3 is TGTGCCAGCAGCTTTTCAGGGGGCCCCTCGGCCGAGCAGTACTTC. Amino acids: CASSFSGGPSAEQYF.

The chain is built from TRBV19 and TRBJ1-5; tentative D call: TRBD1 (5 bases). Germline CDR1 LNHDA, CDR2 SQIVND (reference sequence). The CDR3 extends over 13 amino acids. Trimming cost V 5 bases and J 4 bases, with 9 bases left between them. CDR3 residues: CASSETANQPQHF. DNA for the CDR3: TGTGCCAGTAGTGAGACAGCTAATCAGCCCCAGCATTTT. Full variable domain (missing parts from reference TRBV19 and TRBJ1-5): DGGITQSPKYLFRKEGQNVTLSCEQNLNHDAMYWYRQDPGQGLRLIYYSQIVNDFQKGDIAEGYSVSREKKESFPLTVTSAQKNPTAFYLCASSETANQPQHFGDGTRLSIL.

The V and J genes are TRBV4-1 and TRBJ1-1; TRBD1 might be the D (6 bases). This CDR3 is built from 15 residues. The V end lost 4 bases, the J end lost 4 bases, and 16 bases lay between the germline ends. Per germline, CDR1 MGHRA and CDR2 YSYEKL. For the CDR3, the DNA is TGCGCCAGCAGCCCGCCAGTACGAGGGGGCACTGAAGCTTTCTTT. Translating it yields CASSPPVRGGTEAFF.

This chain uses TRBV4-3 with TRBJ1-5, with 12 bases that match TRBD1. With 0 bases clipped from V and 5 bases from J, the junction kept 17 bases outside the gene matches. CDR3 length: 21 amino acids. CDR1 is LGHNA and CDR2 is YSLEER in the germline V gene. CDR3 residues: CASSQEVASRGGTGGHQPQHF. The DNA for the CDR3 is TGCGCCAGCAGCCAAGAAGTGGCGTCAAGGGGGGGGACAGGGGGCCATCAGCCCCAGCATTTT.